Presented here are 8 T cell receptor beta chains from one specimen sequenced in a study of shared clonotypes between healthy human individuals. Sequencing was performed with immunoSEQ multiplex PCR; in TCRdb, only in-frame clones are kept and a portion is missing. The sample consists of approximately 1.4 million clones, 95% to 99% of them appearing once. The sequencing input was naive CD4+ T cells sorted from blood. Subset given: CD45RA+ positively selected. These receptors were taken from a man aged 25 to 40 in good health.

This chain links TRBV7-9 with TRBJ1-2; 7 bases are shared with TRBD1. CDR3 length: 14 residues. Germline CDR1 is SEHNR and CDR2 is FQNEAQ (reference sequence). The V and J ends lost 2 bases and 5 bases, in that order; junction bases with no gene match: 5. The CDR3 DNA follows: TGTGCCAGCAGCTTATACTTACAGGGGTATGGCTACACCTTC. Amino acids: CASSLYLQGYGYTF.

This CDR3 reads CASSLKGNTEAFF. CDR3 in DNA: TGTGCCAGCAGCCTCAAGGGGAACACTGAAGCTTTCTTT. The chain employs TRBV5-6 and TRBJ1-1; D not resolved. Trimming removed 4 bases at V and 1 base at J, with 8 bases between. The CDR3 consists of 13 residues. The germline CDR1 and CDR2 sequences are SGHDT and YYEEEE.

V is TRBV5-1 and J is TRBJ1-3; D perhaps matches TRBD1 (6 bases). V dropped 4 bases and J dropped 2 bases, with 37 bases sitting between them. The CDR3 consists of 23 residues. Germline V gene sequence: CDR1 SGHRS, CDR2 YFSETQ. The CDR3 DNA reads TGCGCCAGCAGCCCGGTGGGGGGAAACAGGGCCGGTAGACCCGAGAAGGCTGGAAACACCATATATTTT. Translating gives CASSPVGGNRAGRPEKAGNTIYF.

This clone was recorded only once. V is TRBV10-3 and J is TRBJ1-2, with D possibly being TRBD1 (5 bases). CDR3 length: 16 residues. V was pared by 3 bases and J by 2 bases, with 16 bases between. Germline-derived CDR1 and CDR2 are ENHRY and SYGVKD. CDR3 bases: TGTGCCATCAGTGACTATACAGGTCGGGCCAACTATGGCTACACCTTC. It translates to CAISDYTGRANYGYTF.

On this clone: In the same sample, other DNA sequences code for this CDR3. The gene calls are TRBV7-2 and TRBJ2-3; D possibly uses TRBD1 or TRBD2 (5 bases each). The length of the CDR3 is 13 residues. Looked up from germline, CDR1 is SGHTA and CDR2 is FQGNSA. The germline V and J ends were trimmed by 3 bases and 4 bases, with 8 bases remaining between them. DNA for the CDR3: TGTGCCAGCAGCTTTGGGACCTCAGATACGCAGTATTTT. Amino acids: CASSFGTSDTQYF.

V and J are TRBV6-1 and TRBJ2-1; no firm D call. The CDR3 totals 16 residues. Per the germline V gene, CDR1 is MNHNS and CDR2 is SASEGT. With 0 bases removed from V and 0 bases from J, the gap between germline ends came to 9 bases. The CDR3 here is CASSEALTLSYNEQFF. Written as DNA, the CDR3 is TGTGCCAGCAGTGAAGCGCTAACTCTCTCCTACAATGAGCAGTTCTTC.

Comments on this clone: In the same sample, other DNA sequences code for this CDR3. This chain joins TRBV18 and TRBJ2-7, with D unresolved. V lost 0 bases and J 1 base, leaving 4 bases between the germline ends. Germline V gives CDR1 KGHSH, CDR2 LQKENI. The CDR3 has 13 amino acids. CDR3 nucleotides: TGTGCCAGCTCACCACCCTCTTCCTACGAGCAGTACTTC. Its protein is CASSPPSSYEQYF.

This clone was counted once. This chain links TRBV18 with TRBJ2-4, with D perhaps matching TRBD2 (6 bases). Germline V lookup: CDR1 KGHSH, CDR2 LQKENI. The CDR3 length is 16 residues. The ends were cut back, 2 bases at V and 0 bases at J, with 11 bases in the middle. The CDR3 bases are TGTGCCAGCTCACCAATAGTAGCGGAAGCCAAAAACATTCAGTACTTC. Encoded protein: CASSPIVAEAKNIQYF.